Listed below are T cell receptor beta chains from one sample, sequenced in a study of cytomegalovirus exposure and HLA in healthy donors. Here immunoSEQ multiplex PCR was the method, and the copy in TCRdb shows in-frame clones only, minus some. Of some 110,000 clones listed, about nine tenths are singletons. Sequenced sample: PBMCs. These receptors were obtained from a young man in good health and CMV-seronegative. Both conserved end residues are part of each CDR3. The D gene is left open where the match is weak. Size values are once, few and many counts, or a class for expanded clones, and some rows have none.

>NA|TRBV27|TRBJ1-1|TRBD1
TGTGCCAGCAGGGCAAGAGGGGGCCCTGAAGCTTTCTTT
CASRARGGPEAFF
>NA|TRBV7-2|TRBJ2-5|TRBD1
TGTGCCAGCAGCGTACGGACAGGTAACCCACAAGAGACCCAGTACTTC
CASSVRTGNPQETQYF
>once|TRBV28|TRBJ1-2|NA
TGTGCCAGCAGTTTAGGGCAGTTATATGGCTACACCTTC
CASSLGQLYGYTF
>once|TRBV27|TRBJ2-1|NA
TGTGCCAGCAGGACCGGGACATCCTACAATGAGCAGTTCTTC
CASRTGTSYNEQFF
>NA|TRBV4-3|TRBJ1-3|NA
TGCGCCAGCAGCCGAGACAGAGGAGACAGACGAGGAAACACCATATATTTT
CASSRDRGDRRGNTIYF
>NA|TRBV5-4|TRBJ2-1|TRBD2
TGTGCCAGCAGCCCGATCTATGGGGGGGTGTGGAATGAGCAGTTCTTC
CASSPIYGGVWNEQFF
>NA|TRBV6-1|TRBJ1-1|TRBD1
TGTGCCAGCAGTGATAAGGGGGCCATGAACACTGAAGCTTTCTTT
CASSDKGAMNTEAFF
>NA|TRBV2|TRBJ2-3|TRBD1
TGTGCCAGCAAAGAGGACAGGCTGACAGATACGCAGTATTTT
CASKEDRLTDTQYF
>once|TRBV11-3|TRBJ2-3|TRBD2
TGTGCCAGCAGCTTAACTAGCGGGAGGGTCACAGATACGCAGTATTTT
CASSLTSGRVTDTQYF
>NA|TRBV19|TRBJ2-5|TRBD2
TGTGCCAGTAGTATTGGCTCAGTCACGGGGGGGACGGAGACCCAGTACTTC
CASSIGSVTGGTETQYF
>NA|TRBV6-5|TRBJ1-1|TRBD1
TGTGCCAGTTTTAGGGGGCGAGGGACTGAAGCTTTCTTT
CASFRGRGTEAFF
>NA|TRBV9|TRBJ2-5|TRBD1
TGTGCCAGCAGCGCGAGACAGGGGGTGCAAGAGACCCAGTACTTC
CASSARQGVQETQYF
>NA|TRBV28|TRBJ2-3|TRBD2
TGTGCCAGCAGTTTGGCGGGAGAGACAGATACGCAGTATTTT
CASSLAGETDTQYF
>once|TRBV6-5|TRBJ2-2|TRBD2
TGTGCCAGCAGTTACTCCCTAGCGGGAGTGGTCGGGGAGCTGTTTTTT
CASSYSLAGVVGELFF
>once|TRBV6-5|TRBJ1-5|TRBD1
TGTGCCAGCAGTCCTACAGGGGGAAGGGGTCAGCCCCAGCATTTT
CASSPTGGRGQPQHF
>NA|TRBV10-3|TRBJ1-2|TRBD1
TGTGCCATCAGGGGAGACAGGGCCAACTATGGCTACACCTTC
CAIRGDRANYGYTF
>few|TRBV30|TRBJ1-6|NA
TGTGCCTGGATCCCAAGCCGGGGTTCACCCCTCCACTTT
CAWIPSRGSPLHF
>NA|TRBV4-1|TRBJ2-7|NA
TGCGCCAGCAGCCAACCTGCGGGGAACTCCTACGAGCAGTACTTC
CASSQPAGNSYEQYF
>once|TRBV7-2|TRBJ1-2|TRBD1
TGTGCCAGCAGCTTAGAACAGGGGAACTATGGCTACACCTTC
CASSLEQGNYGYTF
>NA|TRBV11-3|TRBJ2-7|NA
TGTGCCAGCAGCCCTGCCCGGTCTCACTACGAGCAGTACTTC
CASSPARSHYEQYF
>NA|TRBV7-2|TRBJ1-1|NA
TGTGCCAGCAGCACACGACAGGCAGGGACTGAAGCTTTCTTT
CASSTRQAGTEAFF
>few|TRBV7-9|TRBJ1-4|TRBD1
TGTGCCAGCAGCTTAGGATGGACAGGGGATGAAAAACTGTTTTTT
CASSLGWTGDEKLFF
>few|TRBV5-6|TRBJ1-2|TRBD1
TGTGCCAGCAGCTTGGACCGGACAGGTCAATATGGCTACACCTTC
CASSLDRTGQYGYTF
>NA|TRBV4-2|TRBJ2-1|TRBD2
TGTGCCAGCAGCCAAGAAAAGGATCTGGCGGGAGCGGGTGCAGAAGAGCAGTTCTTC
CASSQEKDLAGAGAEEQFF
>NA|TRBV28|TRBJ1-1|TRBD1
TGTGCCAGCAGAAGACAGGGGTGGAACACTGAAGCTTTCTTT
CASRRQGWNTEAFF
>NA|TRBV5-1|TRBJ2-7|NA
TGCGCCAGCAGCTTGGGGAAGGACGCCGGGACAACCTACGAGCAGTACTTC
CASSLGKDAGTTYEQYF
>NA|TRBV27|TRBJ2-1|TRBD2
TGTGCCAGCAGTGTTAGCGGGGGGAATTACAATGAGCAGTTCTTC
CASSVSGGNYNEQFF
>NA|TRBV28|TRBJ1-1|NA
TGTGCCAGCAGTTTCGGGGGCACTGAAGCTTTCTTT
CASSFGGTEAFF
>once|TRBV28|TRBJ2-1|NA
TGTGCCAGCAAACGACCGCTCCAAAGGGGATACAATGAGCAGTTCTTC
CASKRPLQRGYNEQFF
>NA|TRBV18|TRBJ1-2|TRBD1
TGTGCCAGCTCATCGGACAGGGTAATCTATGGCTACACCTTC
CASSSDRVIYGYTF
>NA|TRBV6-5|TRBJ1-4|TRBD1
TGTGCCAGCAGTACGACAGGGGGACGTGAAAAACTGTTTTTT
CASSTTGGREKLFF
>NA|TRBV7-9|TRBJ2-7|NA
TGTGCCAGCAGCTTCACTGGCGGTAGGGAGCAGTACTTC
CASSFTGGREQYF
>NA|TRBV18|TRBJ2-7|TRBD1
TGTGCCAGCTCACGTACCCGGGACAGTTCCTACGAGCAGTACTTC
CASSRTRDSSYEQYF
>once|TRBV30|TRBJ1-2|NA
TGTGCCTGGAGTGTACGGTTCGAGGTCTATGGCTACACCTTC
CAWSVRFEVYGYTF
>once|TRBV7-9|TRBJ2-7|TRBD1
TGTGCCGGAGAGGGACAGGGACACTACGAGCAGTACTTC
CAGEGQGHYEQYF
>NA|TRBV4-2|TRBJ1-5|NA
TGTGCCAGCAGCCAAGATCCGAGGTTTCGGAGCAATCAGCCCCAGCATTTT
CASSQDPRFRSNQPQHF
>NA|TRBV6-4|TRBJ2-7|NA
TGTGCCAGCAGTAGCGACAGGAACTCGGGGGAGCAGTACTTC
CASSSDRNSGEQYF
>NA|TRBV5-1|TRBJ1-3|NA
TGCGCCAGCAGCTTGGAGCGACCCTCTGGAAACACCATATATTTT
CASSLERPSGNTIYF
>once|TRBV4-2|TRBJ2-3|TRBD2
TGTGCCAGCAGCCAAGCTAAGACTAGCGGAAACACAGATACGCAGTATTTT
CASSQAKTSGNTDTQYF
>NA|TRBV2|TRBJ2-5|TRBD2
TGTGCCGGGAGCAGCGGGAGGGAAGAGACCCAGTACTTC
CAGSSGREETQYF
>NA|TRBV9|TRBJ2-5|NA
TGTGCCAGCAGCGTAGAGGAGACCCCGTTGCTGGGGACCCAGTACTTC
CASSVEETPLLGTQYF
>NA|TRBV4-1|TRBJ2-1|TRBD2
TGCGCCAGCAGCCAAGTTGCCCTAGCGGGAGTGAGGGATGAGCAGTTCTTC
CASSQVALAGVRDEQFF
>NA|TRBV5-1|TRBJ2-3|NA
TGCGCCAGCAGCTTGGGTCCAGCGCAGTATTTT
CASSLGPAQYF
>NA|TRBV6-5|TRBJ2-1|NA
TGTGCCAGCAGTTACCCGGAGGTGGATGAGCAGTTCTTC
CASSYPEVDEQFF
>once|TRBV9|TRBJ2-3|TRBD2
TGTGCCAGCAGCGTAGCTGGCGGAGCGGGAGGAAGAACAGATACGCAGTATTTT
CASSVAGGAGGRTDTQYF
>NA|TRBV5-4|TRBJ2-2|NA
TGTGCCAGCAGCAACCCAGGTTCCACCGGGGAGCTGTTTTTT
CASSNPGSTGELFF